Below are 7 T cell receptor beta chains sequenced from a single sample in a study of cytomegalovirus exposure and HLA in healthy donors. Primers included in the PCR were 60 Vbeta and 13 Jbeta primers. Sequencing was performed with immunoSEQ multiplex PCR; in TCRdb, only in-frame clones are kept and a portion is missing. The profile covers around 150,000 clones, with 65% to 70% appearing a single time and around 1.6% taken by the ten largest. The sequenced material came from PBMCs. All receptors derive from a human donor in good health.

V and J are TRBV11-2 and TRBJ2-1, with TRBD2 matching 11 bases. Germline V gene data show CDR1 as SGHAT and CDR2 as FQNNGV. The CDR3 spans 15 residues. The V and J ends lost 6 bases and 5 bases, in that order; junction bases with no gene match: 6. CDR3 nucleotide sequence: TGTGCCAGCAGTTTCGGGACTAGCGGACACAATGAGCAGTTCTTC. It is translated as CASSFGTSGHNEQFF.

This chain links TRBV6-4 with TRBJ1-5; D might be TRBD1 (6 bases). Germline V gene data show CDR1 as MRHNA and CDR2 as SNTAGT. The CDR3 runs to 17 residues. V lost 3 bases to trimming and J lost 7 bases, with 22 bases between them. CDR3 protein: CASSEGQGLGTSQPQHF. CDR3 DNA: TGTGCCAGCAGTGAAGGTCAGGGGTTAGGGACTAGCCAGCCCCAGCATTTT.

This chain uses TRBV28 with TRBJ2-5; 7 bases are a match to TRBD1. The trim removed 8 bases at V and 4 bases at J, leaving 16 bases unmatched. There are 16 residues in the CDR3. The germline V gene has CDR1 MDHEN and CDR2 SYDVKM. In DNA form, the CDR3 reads TGTGCCAGCCGAAGTCCCCGGACAGGAGAGGGAGAGACCCAGTACTTC. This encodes CASRSPRTGEGETQYF. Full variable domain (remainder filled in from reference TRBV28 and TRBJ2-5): DVKVTQSSRYLVKRTGEKVFLECVQDMDHENMFWYRQDPGLGLRLIYFSYDVKMKEKGDIPEGYSVSREKKERFSLILESASTNQTSMYLCASRSPRTGEGETQYFGPGTRLLVL.

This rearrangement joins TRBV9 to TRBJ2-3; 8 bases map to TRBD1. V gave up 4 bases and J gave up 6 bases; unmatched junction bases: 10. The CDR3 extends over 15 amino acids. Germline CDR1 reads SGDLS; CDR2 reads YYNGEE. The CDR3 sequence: CASSPQGRGQDTQYF. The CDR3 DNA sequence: TGTGCCAGCAGCCCCCAGGGCAGGGGGCAGGATACGCAGTATTTT.

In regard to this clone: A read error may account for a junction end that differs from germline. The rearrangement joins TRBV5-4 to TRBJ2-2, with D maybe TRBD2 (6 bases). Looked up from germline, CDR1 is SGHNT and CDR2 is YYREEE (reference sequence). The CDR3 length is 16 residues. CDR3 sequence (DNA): TGTGCCAGCGGCTTTAATCGGGACTCGAACACCGGGGAGCTGTTTTTT. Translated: CASGFNRDSNTGELFF.

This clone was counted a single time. CDR3 DNA sequence: TGTGCCAGTAGAGGACAGAACACCGGGGAGCTGTTTTTT. Amino acid sequence: CASRGQNTGELFF. V gene TRBV19 combines with J gene TRBJ2-2, with D possibly TRBD1 on 5 matching bases. V lost 6 bases to trimming and J lost 1 base, with 6 bases between them. CDR3 length equals 13 residues. Germline values: CDR1 LNHDA, CDR2 SQIVND (reference sequence).

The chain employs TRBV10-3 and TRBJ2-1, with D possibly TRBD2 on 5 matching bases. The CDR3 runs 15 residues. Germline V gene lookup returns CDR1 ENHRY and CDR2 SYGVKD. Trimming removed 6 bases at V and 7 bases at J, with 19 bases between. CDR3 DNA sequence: TGTGCCATCAGCGAGGGATTGTTAGCTCGAAATGAGCAGTTCTTC. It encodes CAISEGLLARNEQFF.